The 23 T cell receptor beta chains below were found in one sample sequenced in a study of blood T cell repertoires in COVID-19. The assay was immunoSEQ multiplex PCR, and TCRdb's table has in-frame clones only and misses some. The sample records about 81,000 clones, around 85% being singletons. The specimen sequenced was peripheral blood. Receptor source: a woman aged 70 to 79 with acute or convalescent COVID-19.

The chain combines TRBV18 with TRBJ1-1; D uncertain. Trimming stripped 3 bases from V and 11 bases from J, with 22 bases between. The CDR3 is made up of 15 amino acids. Germline lookup yields CDR1 KGHSH and CDR2 LQKENI. In DNA, the CDR3 is TGTGCCAGCTCACCCGGTAGAGGGAGAACTGAAGCGGCTTTCTTT. Protein: CASSPGRGRTEAAFF.

The chain employs TRBV7-8 and TRBJ1-2; no definite D call. V lost 4 bases to trimming and J lost 8 bases, with 14 bases between them. The V gene's germline CDR1 is SGHVS and CDR2 FQNEAQ. The CDR3 runs 13 residues. The CDR3 here is CASSSRDLSGYTF. DNA for the CDR3: TGTGCCAGCAGCTCCCGAGATTTAAGCGGCTACACCTTC.

The V and J genes are TRBV29-1 and TRBJ2-2, with 8 bases fitting TRBD1. CDR3 length: 13 amino acids. V lost 7 bases, J lost 0 bases, and 1 base stayed unmatched. The germline V gene has CDR1 SQVTM and CDR2 ANQGSEA. The CDR3 DNA follows: TGCAGCGGGACAGGGCCGAACACCGGGGAGCTGTTTTTT. Translating it yields CSGTGPNTGELFF.

This rearrangement joins TRBV7-9 to TRBJ2-3; possibly TRBD1 for D (5 bases). The CDR3 has 17 residues. With 0 bases removed from V and 6 bases from J, the gap between germline ends came to 19 bases. Germline CDR1 reads SEHNR; CDR2 reads FQNEAQ (reference sequence). The CDR3 protein is CASSLASTGLERDTQYF. CDR3 in DNA: TGTGCCAGCAGCTTAGCGAGTACAGGTTTGGAAAGGGATACGCAGTATTTT.

This clone was picked up one time. The genes are TRBV19 and TRBJ2-7, with D maybe TRBD2 (5 bases). V was shortened by 7 bases and J by 4 bases, with 20 bases between the two germline ends. The CDR3 spans 15 residues. Germline CDR1 is LNHDA and CDR2 is SQIVND (reference sequence). The DNA for the CDR3 is TGTGCCAGTACCAACTCTGTGAGGGCCCCATACGAGCAGTACGTC. Translated: CASTNSVRAPYEQYV.

The V call is TRBV24-1, the J call TRBJ2-5; 13 positions match TRBD2. Germline trimming cut 4 bases from V and 4 bases from J; bases unmatched to any gene: 5. The CDR3 is made up of 16 amino acids. Looked up from germline, CDR1 is KGHDR and CDR2 is SFDVKD. This CDR3 is CATSDPRTSGGETQYF. The CDR3 DNA follows: TGTGCCACCAGTGACCCCCGGACTAGCGGGGGAGAGACCCAGTACTTC.

The chain uses TRBV11-3 and TRBJ1-1; 8 positions agree with TRBD1. J gave up 0 bases and V 3 bases, and 3 bases lay outside the gene matches. This CDR3 comprises 15 residues. From germline, CDR1 is SGHNT and CDR2 YENEEA. The CDR3 protein is CASSFRQGLNTEAFF. The CDR3 bases are TGTGCCAGCAGCTTCCGACAGGGGTTGAACACTGAAGCTTTCTTT.

The rearrangement uses TRBV19 and TRBJ1-2; tentative D call: TRBD1 (6 bases). The CDR3 has 15 amino acids. The germline CDR1 and CDR2 sequences are LNHDA and SQIVND (reference sequence). The V end was cut by 5 bases, the J end by 3 bases, with 16 bases between. The CDR3 reads CASSPRGGGDYGYTF. The CDR3 DNA is TGTGCCAGTAGTCCCCGCGGGGGCGGCGACTATGGCTACACCTTC.

CDR3 protein: CASSLTGQGTSKSNTEAFF. CDR3 DNA: TGCGCCAGCAGCTTGACAGGACAGGGAACTAGCAAATCTAACACTGAAGCTTTCTTT. The V and J genes are TRBV5-1 and TRBJ1-1; 8 nucleotides line up with TRBD1. Unmatched junction bases numbered 16, after V lost 1 base and J lost 2 bases. The CDR3 covers 19 residues. Germline CDR1 reads SGHRS; CDR2 reads YFSETQ. Combining the CDR3 with reference TRBV5-1 and TRBJ1-1 gives the whole variable domain KAGVTQTPRYLIKTRGQQVTLSCSPISGHRSVSWYQQTPGQGLQFLFEYFSETQRNKGNFPGRFSGRQFSNSRSEMNVSTLELGDSALYLCASSLTGQGTSKSNTEAFFGQGTRLTVV.

The rearrangement links TRBV3-1 (or the pseudogene TRBV3-2) to TRBJ2-1; TRBD2 aligns across 8 bases. The germline gives CDR1 LGHDT, CDR2 YNNKEL (reference sequence). V shed 1 base and J 9 bases; nucleotides not matched to a gene: 5. The length of the CDR3 is 14 residues. The CDR3 region has the DNA TGTGCCAGCAGCCAAGCGGGGGGGCAGGGTGAGCAGTTCTTC. It codes for CASSQAGGQGEQFF.

This CDR3 is CASSLAGISNQPQHF. The DNA of the CDR3 is TGCGCCAGCAGCTTGGCCGGGATTAGCAATCAGCCCCAGCATTTT. The chain combines TRBV5-1 with TRBJ1-5; unclear D gene. The germline V gene has CDR1 SGHRS and CDR2 YFSETQ. CDR3 length: 15 residues. Trimming removed 0 bases from V and 0 bases from J, with 7 bases in between.

The rearrangement joins TRBV11-3 to TRBJ2-1; 7 nucleotides align to TRBD2. Germline CDR1 is SGHNT and CDR2 is YENEEA. This CDR3 comprises 15 residues. V was clipped by 5 bases and J by 3 bases; unmatched bases: 7. CDR3 amino acids: CASSPRTRNYNEQFF. In DNA form, the CDR3 reads TGTGCCAGCAGCCCAAGGACTAGAAACTACAATGAGCAGTTCTTC.

CDR3 region: CASSPGLAGAGGELFF. The CDR3 region has the DNA TGTGCCAGCAGCCCGGGACTAGCGGGGGCTGGCGGGGAGCTGTTTTTT. The chain has TRBV3-1 (or the pseudogene TRBV3-2) and TRBJ2-2; 14 bases are a match to TRBD2. V trimming: 4 bases; J trimming: 7 bases; junction bases outside the gene matches: 5. The CDR3 is 16 amino acids. Germline CDR1 is LGHDT and CDR2 is YNNKEL (reference sequence).

This clone came up a few times. The genes are TRBV10-3 and TRBJ2-3, with 16 bases that match TRBD2. This CDR3 contains 19 residues. Trimming cost V 6 bases and J 5 bases; bases outside gene matches: 14. Germline V CDR1 and CDR2: ENHRY, SYGVKD. The CDR3 region is CAISLSGTSGRGGGDTQYF. For the CDR3, the DNA is TGTGCCATCAGCCTCTCCGGGACTAGCGGGAGGGGAGGTGGAGATACGCAGTATTTT.

The chain combines TRBV18 with TRBJ2-5; D unclear. Germline assignment: CDR1 KGHSH and CDR2 LQKENI. This CDR3 spans 15 amino acids. V was clipped by 1 base and J by 4 bases, with 13 bases between them. The DNA of the CDR3 is TGTGCCAGCTCACCACTTCAGGCAGACGGAGAGACCCAGTACTTC. Protein sequence: CASSPLQADGETQYF.

The chain employs TRBV11-2 and TRBJ2-2; D is ambiguous. There are 14 residues in the CDR3. CDR1 is SGHAT and CDR2 is FQNNGV in the germline V gene. The V end lost 1 base, the J end lost 5 bases, and 8 bases lay between the germline ends. The CDR3 loop is CASSLGRFTGELFF. The CDR3 DNA reads TGTGCCAGCAGCTTAGGCAGATTTACCGGGGAGCTGTTTTTT.

The V gene is TRBV7-9, the J gene TRBJ2-5, with D unclear. CDR3 length: 14 residues. Germline V CDR1 and CDR2: SEHNR, FQNEAQ (reference sequence). Between the trimmed V and J ends, which lost 3 bases and 3 bases, there was a span of 11 bases. The CDR3 nucleotides are TGTGCCAGCAGCTTTCAAGGCGGAAAAGAGACCCAGTACTTC. Encoded protein: CASSFQGGKETQYF.

The gene calls are TRBV2 and TRBJ2-2; TRBD1 might be the D (6 bases). This CDR3 is 12 amino acids long. Germline CDR1 and CDR2: SNHLY and FYNNEI. Trimming cost V 11 bases and J 6 bases, with 13 bases left between them. The CDR3 reads CAGQPGAGELFF. The CDR3 bases are TGTGCCGGACAGCCAGGGGCCGGGGAGCTGTTTTTT.

The chain combines TRBV19 with TRBJ1-1; the D gene is possibly TRBD1 (5 bases). The CDR3 contains 17 residues. With 5 bases removed from V and 3 bases from J, the gap between germline ends came to 22 bases. Germline-derived CDR1 and CDR2 are LNHDA and SQIVND (reference sequence). Written as DNA, the CDR3 is TGTGCCAGTAGTGTGTTGGATGCAGGGTATAGGGACACTGAAGCTTTCTTT. Amino acids: CASSVLDAGYRDTEAFF.

The chain has TRBV12-5 and TRBJ2-1; possibly TRBD1 for D (5 bases). This CDR3 is 13 amino acids long. Germline CDR1 reads LGHNT; CDR2 reads FRNRAP. Trimming cost V 7 bases and J 6 bases, with 13 bases left between them. The DNA for the CDR3 is TGTGCTAGTGCCTACCTGGGGCCCAATGAGCAGTTCTTC. Amino acids: CASAYLGPNEQFF.

This CDR3 reads CASSLPGISTDTQYF. The CDR3 coding sequence is TGTGCCAGCAGCTTACCGGGTATCAGCACAGATACGCAGTATTTT. The V and J genes are TRBV7-6 and TRBJ2-3; no firm D call. Trimming removed 2 bases at V and 0 bases at J, with 9 bases between. The germline V gene has CDR1 SGHVS and CDR2 FNYEAQ. The CDR3 has 15 residues.

This chain connects TRBV19 to TRBJ2-2, with D uncertain. This CDR3 region has 15 residues. Germline V lookup: CDR1 LNHDA, CDR2 SQIVND (reference sequence). V gave up 0 bases and J gave up 3 bases, with 8 bases separating them. The DNA for the CDR3 is TGTGCCAGTAGTATAGATCGCCAGTACACCGGGGAGCTGTTTTTT. Translated, it gives CASSIDRQYTGELFF.

The chain employs TRBV4-2 and TRBJ1-5; tentative D call: TRBD1 (6 bases). Germline V gene data show CDR1 as LGHNA and CDR2 as YNFKEQ. The V gene lost 1 base and the J gene lost 2 bases, with 12 bases spanning the gap. This CDR3 spans 16 amino acids. Written as DNA, the CDR3 is TGTGCCAGCAGCCAAGGGACAGCGGGGGGCAATCAGCCCCAGCATTTT. Protein product: CASSQGTAGGNQPQHF.